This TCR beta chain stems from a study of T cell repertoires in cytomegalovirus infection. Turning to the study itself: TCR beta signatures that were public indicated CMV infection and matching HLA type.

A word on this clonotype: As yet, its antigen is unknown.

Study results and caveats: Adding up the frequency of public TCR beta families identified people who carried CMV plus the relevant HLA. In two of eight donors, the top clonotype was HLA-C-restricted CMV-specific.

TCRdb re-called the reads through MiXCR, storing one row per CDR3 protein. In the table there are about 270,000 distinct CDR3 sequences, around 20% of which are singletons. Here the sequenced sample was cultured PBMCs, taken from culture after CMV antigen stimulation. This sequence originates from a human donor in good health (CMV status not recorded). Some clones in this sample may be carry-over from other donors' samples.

The DNA for the CDR3 is TGTGCCAGCAGCTTCCAGGACAGGGAAAATGAGCAGTTCTTC. This encodes CASSFQDRENEQFF. The rearrangement uses TRBV5-6 and TRBJ2-1; 8 bases fit TRBD1. Germline V gene sequence: CDR1 SGHDT, CDR2 YYEEEE. The CDR3 is made up of 14 amino acids. After removal of 2 bases from V and 7 bases from J, the junction contained 5 bases not matched to a gene. Together with reference TRBV5-6 and TRBJ2-1, the CDR3 gives the full variable domain: DAGVTQSPTHLIKTRGQQVTLRCSPKSGHDTVSWYQQALGQGPQFIFQYYEEEERQRGNFPDRFSGHQFPNYSSELNVNALLLGDSALYLCASSFQDRENEQFFGPGTRLTVL.